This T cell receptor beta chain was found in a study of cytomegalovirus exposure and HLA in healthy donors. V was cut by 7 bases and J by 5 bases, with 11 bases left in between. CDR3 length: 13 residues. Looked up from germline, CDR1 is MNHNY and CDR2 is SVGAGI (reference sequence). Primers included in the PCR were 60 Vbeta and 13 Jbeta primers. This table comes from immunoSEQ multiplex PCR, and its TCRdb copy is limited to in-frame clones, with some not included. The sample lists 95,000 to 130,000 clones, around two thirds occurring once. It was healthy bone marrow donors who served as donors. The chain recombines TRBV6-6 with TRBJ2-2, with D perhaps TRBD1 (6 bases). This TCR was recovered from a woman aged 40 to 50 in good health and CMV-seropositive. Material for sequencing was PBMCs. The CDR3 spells CASKQGRTGELFF. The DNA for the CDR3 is TGTGCCAGCAAACAGGGCAGGACCGGGGAGCTGTTTTTT.